The entry that follows covers one T cell receptor beta chain sequence. V was trimmed by 4 bases and J by 2 bases, leaving 13 bases between them. The germline CDR1 and CDR2 sequences are SGDLS and YYNGEE. CDR3 size: 14 residues. TCRdb's copy holds only in-frame clones and misses some; the assay was immunoSEQ multiplex PCR. The sample yields 80,000 or so clones, 80% to 95% seen once. These data belong to a study of human versus mouse CDR3 diversity and MHC coevolution. The sample consisted of naive CD4+ T cells from blood. Subset: CD45RO-negative CD62L-positive naive CD4 T cells. V gene TRBV9 combines with J gene TRBJ2-7, with D perhaps TRBD2 (6 bases). The TCR was taken from a person aged 30 to 69 in good health. CDR3 sequence reads: CASSPGTPTYEQYF. The CDR3, as DNA: TGTGCCAGCAGCCCCGGGACTCCCACCTACGAGCAGTACTTC.